This T cell receptor (beta chain) is from a study of cytomegalovirus exposure and HLA in healthy donors. Overall study: An earlier analysis identified 100 million to 130 million unique TCR beta sequences in about 200 million T cells. Findings of the study overall: A few of the chains that were CMV-associated were confirmed in vitro to be specific for CMV antigens.

This clone was counted a few times. As yet, its antigen is unknown. Trimming pared 2 bases from V and 4 bases from J, leaving 4 bases between. This CDR3 spans 13 amino acids. Germline V CDR1 and CDR2: SGHNT, YYREEE (reference sequence). With 60 Vbeta and 13 Jbeta primers, the PCR was carried out. Here immunoSEQ multiplex PCR was the method, and the copy in TCRdb shows in-frame clones only, minus some. The table shows approximately 150,000 clones, with about 80% occurring only once. The chain couples TRBV5-4 to TRBJ2-6; D gene unclear. The clonotype was recovered from a man aged 25 to 40 in good health and CMV-seropositive. The sample was PBMCs. The CDR3 reads CASSFSGANVLTF. CDR3 sequence (DNA): TGTGCCAGCAGCTTCTCCGGGGCCAACGTCCTGACTTTC. Looking up the rest from reference TRBV5-4 and TRBJ2-6 gives the full variable domain: ETGVTQSPTHLIKTRGQQVTLRCSSQSGHNTVSWYQQALGQGPQFIFQYYREEENGRGNFPPRFSGLQFPNYSSELNVNALELDDSALYLCASSFSGANVLTFGAGSRLTVL.